The rows below give T cell receptor beta chains drawn from one sample of a study of blood T cell repertoires in COVID-19. TCRdb's table, derived via immunoSEQ multiplex PCR, lists solely in-frame clones and lacks some. The sample contains about 180,000 clones, about four fifths of which appear only once. What was sequenced was peripheral blood. The receptors come from a woman between 65 and 79 years old with COVID-19, enrolled during active disease. The CDR3 runs from the conserved cysteine through the conserved F or W. The D gene is left open where the match is weak. Where a row states a size, it is once, few, many or the class of an expanded clone; other rows omit it.

j_call clone_size cdr3_length d_call v_call cdr3_aa cdr3_nt
TRBJ2-7 . 13 . TRBV11-2 CASSRDSHYEQYF TGTGCCAGCAGCAGGGACTCACACTACGAGCAGTACTTC
TRBJ2-1 . 11 . TRBV7-6 CASSPGNEQFF TGTGCCAGCAGCCCAGGGAATGAGCAGTTCTTC
TRBJ1-2 few 16 . TRBV5-1 CASSRSPSGDPYGYTF TGCGCCAGCAGCCGGTCCCCGTCAGGCGACCCTTATGGCTACACCTTC
TRBJ2-7 once 15 . TRBV10-3 CAISLGLSSSYEQYF TGTGCCATCAGTTTGGGACTTTCGAGCTCCTACGAGCAGTACTTC
TRBJ2-1 . 16 . TRBV3-1/TRBV3-2 CASSQDVVSFVGEQFF TGTGCCAGCAGCCAAGATGTGGTTTCATTCGTCGGTGAGCAGTTCTTC
TRBJ2-7 few 14 TRBD1 TRBV5-5 CASSYRTGWEEQYF TGTGCCAGCAGCTACCGGACAGGGTGGGAAGAGCAGTACTTC
TRBJ2-7 . 14 . TRBV2 CATKGAGLAYEQYF TGTGCCACCAAGGGTGCGGGTCTTGCCTACGAGCAGTACTTC
TRBJ2-3 . 15 . TRBV10-3 CAIKSQLGRTDTQYF TGTGCCATCAAATCGCAACTAGGTAGGACAGATACGCAGTATTTT
TRBJ1-2 . 12 . TRBV21-1 CASSSGVHGYTF TGTGCCAGCAGCTCAGGGGTTCATGGCTACACCTTC
TRBJ1-1 . 14 TRBD1 TRBV10-3 CATAGTGGLTEAFF TGTGCCACAGCCGGGACAGGGGGCCTCACTGAAGCTTTCTTT
TRBJ2-3 . 13 TRBD1 TRBV5-1 CASSHGQGDTQYF TGCGCCAGCAGCCACGGACAGGGCGATACGCAGTATTTT
TRBJ2-7 . 15 TRBD1 TRBV5-1 CASSLEGTGIYEQYF TGCGCCAGCAGCTTGGAGGGGACAGGTATATACGAGCAGTACTTC
TRBJ2-3 once 12 . TRBV12-3/TRBV12-4 CASSKTGNTQYF TGTGCCAGCAGTAAGACTGGTAATACGCAGTATTTT
TRBJ2-7 . 14 . TRBV10-3 CAISVGSQTYEQYF TGTGCCATCAGTGTTGGCAGTCAGACCTACGAGCAGTACTTC
TRBJ2-5 once 14 TRBD2 TRBV5-1 CASSWGTTKETQYF TGCGCCAGCAGCTGGGGGACTACCAAAGAGACCCAGTACTTC
TRBJ2-1 . 16 TRBD2 TRBV3-1/TRBV3-2 CASSLRGTSGNYEQFF TGTGCCAGCAGCCTCCGCGGGACTAGCGGGAATTATGAGCAGTTCTTC
TRBJ1-1 . 16 . TRBV19 CASSIESPGRVGEAFF TGTGCCAGTAGTATAGAAAGCCCCGGGAGGGTCGGTGAAGCTTTCTTT
TRBJ1-1 . 15 . TRBV21-1 CASNNNSSGNTEAFF TGTGCCAGCAACAACAACAGCAGCGGGAACACTGAAGCTTTCTTT
TRBJ2-1 . 16 TRBD2 TRBV5-1 CASSLTSGSLYNEQFF TGCGCCAGCAGCCTGACTAGCGGGAGCCTCTACAATGAGCAGTTCTTC
TRBJ2-7 . 13 . TRBV7-2 CASSLDPGYEQYF TGTGCCAGCAGCTTAGATCCGGGTTACGAGCAGTACTTC
TRBJ1-1 . 17 . TRBV3-1/TRBV3-2 CASSQSVAVAGKTEAFF TGTGCCAGCAGCCAATCCGTTGCCGTGGCAGGGAAAACTGAAGCTTTCTTT
TRBJ2-7 . 14 . TRBV6-5 CASSYNGRGYEQYF TGTGCCAGCAGTTACAACGGCAGGGGATACGAGCAGTACTTC
TRBJ2-7 . 14 TRBD1 TRBV6-5 CASRQGTPSYEQYF TGTGCCAGCAGACAGGGGACCCCATCCTACGAGCAGTACTTC
TRBJ1-2 . 13 TRBD1 TRBV28 CASRTGGVYGYTF TGTGCCAGCAGAACAGGGGGCGTCTATGGCTACACCTTC
TRBJ1-6 . 13 . TRBV30 CAWGDRRNSPLHF TGTGCCTGGGGAGACAGACGCAATTCACCCCTCCACTTT
TRBJ2-7 . 15 . TRBV18 CASSLQGQSFYEQYF TGTGCCAGCTCATTACAGGGCCAGTCTTTCTACGAGCAGTACTTC
TRBJ1-1 . 14 . TRBV15 CATSRQVTNTEAFF TGTGCCACCAGCAGGCAGGTCACTAACACTGAAGCTTTCTTT
TRBJ2-7 . 16 . TRBV24-1 CATRAEWDIFSYEQYF TGTGCCACCAGGGCGGAATGGGACATCTTCTCCTACGAGCAGTACTTC
TRBJ2-7 . 15 TRBD2 TRBV6-6 CASTMTSGSNYEQYF TGTGCCAGCACCATGACTAGCGGGAGTAACTACGAGCAGTACTTC
TRBJ2-3 . 16 TRBD2 TRBV7-2 CASSIVWGRVTDTQYF TGTGCCAGCAGCATAGTTTGGGGGAGGGTTACAGATACGCAGTATTTT
TRBJ2-5 . 14 . TRBV11-2 CASSHRGEARPQYF TGTGCCAGCAGCCACCGGGGTGAGGCAAGGCCCCAGTACTTC
TRBJ2-7 . 15 . TRBV7-2 CASSLVAARTGEQYF TGTGCCAGCAGCTTAGTAGCGGCCCGCACGGGAGAGCAGTACTTC
TRBJ2-4 . 14 . TRBV7-6 CASSSVHTGDIQYF TGTGCCAGCAGCTCTGTCCACACCGGAGACATTCAGTACTTC
TRBJ2-1 . 14 . TRBV28 CASRLRQSYNEQFF TGTGCCAGCAGGCTCCGACAGTCCTACAATGAGCAGTTCTTC
TRBJ2-4 . 14 TRBD1 TRBV11-2 CASSLDGTANIQYF TGTGCCAGCAGCTTAGATGGGACAGCAAACATTCAGTACTTC
TRBJ2-7 . 12 . TRBV28 CASSPNQDEQYF TGTGCCAGCAGCCCTAATCAGGACGAGCAGTACTTC
TRBJ2-1 . 15 . TRBV3-1/TRBV3-2 CASSQEGLANNEQFF TGTGCCAGCAGCCAAGAAGGACTGGCGAACAATGAGCAGTTCTTC
TRBJ1-1 once 14 . TRBV19 CASRIREVGTEAFF TGTGCCAGTAGAATCAGGGAGGTTGGCACTGAAGCTTTCTTT
TRBJ1-1 . 15 TRBD1 TRBV5-5 CASSSTVTDRGQAFF TGTGCCAGCAGCTCGACCGTAACGGACAGGGGCCAGGCTTTCTTT
TRBJ2-7 . 15 . TRBV7-2 CASSLGVLGAYEQYF TGTGCCAGCAGCTTAGGTGTTCTGGGGGCTTACGAGCAGTACTTC
TRBJ2-1 . 15 TRBD2 TRBV11-2 CASSATSGRGVEQFF TGTGCCAGCAGCGCGACTAGCGGGAGGGGGGTTGAGCAGTTCTTC
TRBJ2-3 . 15 TRBD2 TRBV18 CASSFTSGSHRTQYF TGTGCCAGCTCGTTCACTAGCGGGAGCCACCGTACGCAGTATTTT
TRBJ2-6 . 18 . TRBV19 CASSPRTDFNSGANVLTF TGTGCCAGTAGTCCTCGGACAGATTTTAACTCTGGGGCCAACGTCCTGACTTTC
TRBJ2-7 . 13 . TRBV9 CASSVIKGRRWNF TGTGCCAGCAGCGTGATTAAAGGACGGAGGTGGAATTTC
TRBJ2-7 . 15 . TRBV4-3 CASSQGLGGGYEQYF TGCGCCAGCAGCCAGGGCCTCGGAGGAGGCTACGAGCAGTACTTC
TRBJ2-2 few 12 . TRBV14 CASSQDGGELFF TGTGCCAGCAGCCAAGACGGCGGGGAGCTGTTTTTT
TRBJ2-1 . 16 . TRBV19 CASSLTGGQFYNEQFF TGTGCCAGTAGTTTGACAGGTGGACAGTTCTACAATGAGCAGTTCTTC
TRBJ2-1 . 15 TRBD2 TRBV7-3 CASSLGPSGGNEQFF TGTGCCAGCAGCTTAGGGCCTAGCGGGGGGAATGAGCAGTTCTTC
TRBJ1-6 . 14 . TRBV3-1/TRBV3-2 CASSPLGNNSPLHF TGTGCCAGCAGCCCCTTGGGCAATAATTCACCCCTCCACTTT
TRBJ2-3 . 17 TRBD2 TRBV10-3 CAISDSGLAGDTDTQYF TGTGCCATCAGTGATTCTGGACTAGCGGGCGACACAGATACGCAGTATTTT
TRBJ2-7 . 13 . TRBV3-1/TRBV3-2 CASSRLDPYEQYF TGTGCCAGCAGCCGCTTAGATCCCTACGAGCAGTACTTC
TRBJ1-2 . 16 . TRBV4-1 CASSQGIAGFSDGYTF TGCGCCAGCAGCCAAGGGATAGCAGGGTTCTCAGATGGCTACACCTTC